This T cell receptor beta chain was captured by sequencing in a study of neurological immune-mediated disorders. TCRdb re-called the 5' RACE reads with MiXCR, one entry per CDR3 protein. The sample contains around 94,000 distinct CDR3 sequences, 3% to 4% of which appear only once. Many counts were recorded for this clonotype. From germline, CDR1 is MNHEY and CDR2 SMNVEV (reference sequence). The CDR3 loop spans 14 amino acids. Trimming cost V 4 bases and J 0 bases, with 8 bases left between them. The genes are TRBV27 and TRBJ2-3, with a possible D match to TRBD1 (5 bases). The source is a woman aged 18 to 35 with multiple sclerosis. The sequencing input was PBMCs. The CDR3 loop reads CASSSSGSTDTQYF. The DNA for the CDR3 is TGTGCCAGCAGTTCCTCAGGGAGCACAGATACGCAGTATTTT.